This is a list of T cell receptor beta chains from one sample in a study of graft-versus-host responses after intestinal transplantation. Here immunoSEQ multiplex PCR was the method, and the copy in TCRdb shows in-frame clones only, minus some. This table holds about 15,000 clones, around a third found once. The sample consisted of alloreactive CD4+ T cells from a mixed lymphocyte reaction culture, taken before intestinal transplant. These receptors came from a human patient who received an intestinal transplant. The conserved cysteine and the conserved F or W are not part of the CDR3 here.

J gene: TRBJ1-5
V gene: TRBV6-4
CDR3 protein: ASSPGLNQPQH

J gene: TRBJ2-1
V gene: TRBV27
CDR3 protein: ASSFLREYNEQF

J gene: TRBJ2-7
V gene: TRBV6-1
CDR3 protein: ASITRGGYEQY

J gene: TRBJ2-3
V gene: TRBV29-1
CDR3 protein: SAPPPGSGTDTQY

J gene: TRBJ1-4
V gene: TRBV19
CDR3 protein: ASSSGTGRTEKLF

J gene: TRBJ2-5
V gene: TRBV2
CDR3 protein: ASSEGRQTQY

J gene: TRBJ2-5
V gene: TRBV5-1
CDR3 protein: ASSFSETQY

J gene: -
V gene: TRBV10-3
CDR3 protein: AISGGAGGGYEQY

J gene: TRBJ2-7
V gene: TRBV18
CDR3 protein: ASSPREGLAGAYEQY

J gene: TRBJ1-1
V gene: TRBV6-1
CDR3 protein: ASSGRVNTEAF

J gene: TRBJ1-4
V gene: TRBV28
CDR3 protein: ASTATGAGEKLF

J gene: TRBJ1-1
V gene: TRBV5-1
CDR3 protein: ASSLRGGTGEAF

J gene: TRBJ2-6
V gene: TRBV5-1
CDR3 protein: ASSLAGSGANVLT

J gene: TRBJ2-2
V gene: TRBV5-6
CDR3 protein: ASSLGFGSTGELF

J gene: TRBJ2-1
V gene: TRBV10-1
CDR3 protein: ASSEGGRGNEQF

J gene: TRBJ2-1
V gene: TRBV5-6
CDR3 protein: ASSYRQGASIYNEQF

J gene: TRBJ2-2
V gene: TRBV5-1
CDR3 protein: ASSWDRGRTGELF

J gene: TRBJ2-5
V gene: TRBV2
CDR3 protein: ASRRTGRQETQY

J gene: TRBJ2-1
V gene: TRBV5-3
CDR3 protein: ARTSTCDYNEQF